Included here is one TCR beta chain sequence, with context. The data are from a study of cytomegalovirus exposure and HLA in healthy donors. In germline, CDR1 is ENHRY, CDR2 SYGVKD. This CDR3 is built from 14 residues. Trimming removed 3 bases from V and 3 bases from J, with 10 bases in between. Assay used: immunoSEQ multiplex PCR; TCRdb lists only in-frame clones, some missing. The sample records under 300,000 clones, 86% being singletons. Source material: PBMCs. The clonotype originates from a woman aged 18-35 years in good health and CMV-seronegative. The chain couples TRBV10-3 to TRBJ2-3; D unresolved. The CDR3 DNA follows: TGTGCCATCAGTGATTCCACACGTACAGATACGCAGTATTTT. Translation: CAISDSTRTDTQYF.